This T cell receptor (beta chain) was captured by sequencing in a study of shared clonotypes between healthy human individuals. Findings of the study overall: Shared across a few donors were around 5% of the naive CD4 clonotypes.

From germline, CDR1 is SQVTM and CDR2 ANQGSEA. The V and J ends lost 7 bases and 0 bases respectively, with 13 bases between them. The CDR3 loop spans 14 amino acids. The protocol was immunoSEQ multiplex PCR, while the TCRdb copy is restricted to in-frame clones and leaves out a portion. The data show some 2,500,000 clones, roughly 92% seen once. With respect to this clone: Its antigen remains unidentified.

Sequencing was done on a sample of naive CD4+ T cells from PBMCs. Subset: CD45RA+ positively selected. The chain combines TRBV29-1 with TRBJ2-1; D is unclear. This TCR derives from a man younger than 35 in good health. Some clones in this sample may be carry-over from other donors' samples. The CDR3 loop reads CSAMISSSYNEQFF. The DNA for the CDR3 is TGCAGCGCTATGATCTCAAGCTCCTACAATGAGCAGTTCTTC.